The TCR beta chain under discussion was sequenced for a study of memory CD4+ T cells and cytomegalovirus serostatus. The wider study: Healthy Belgian adult donors included nine or ten CMV-positive and fewer than 25 CMV-negative people. Points from the study as a whole: CMV serostatus prediction reached median AUC approximately 0.95, or 0.91 with US-trained model. Each of approximately 73 CMV-associated TCRbeta sequences occurred in one to five individuals.

For this clone: Its specificity is not known.

Single viable CD3+CD4+CD8-CD45RO+ cells were sorted as the memory CD4+ T cells. After thawing, CD4+ T cells were positively selected. Clones were read by immunoSEQ multiplex PCR, and TCRdb kept only the in-frame ones, dropping some. The data show tens of thousands of clones, about 80% seen once. The receptor comes from an adult in good health and CMV-seropositive. The sequenced material came from memory CD4+ T cells from blood.

CDR3 protein: CASSTRGESYEQYF. The CDR3 nucleotides are TGCGCCAGCAGTACACGTGGCGAGTCCTACGAGCAGTACTTC. V gene TRBV10-1 combines with J gene TRBJ2-7; D call uncertain. The CDR3 is 14 residues long. V lost 5 bases to trimming and J lost 1 base, with 12 bases between them. The germline V gene encodes CDR1 WNHNN and CDR2 SYGVQD (reference sequence).